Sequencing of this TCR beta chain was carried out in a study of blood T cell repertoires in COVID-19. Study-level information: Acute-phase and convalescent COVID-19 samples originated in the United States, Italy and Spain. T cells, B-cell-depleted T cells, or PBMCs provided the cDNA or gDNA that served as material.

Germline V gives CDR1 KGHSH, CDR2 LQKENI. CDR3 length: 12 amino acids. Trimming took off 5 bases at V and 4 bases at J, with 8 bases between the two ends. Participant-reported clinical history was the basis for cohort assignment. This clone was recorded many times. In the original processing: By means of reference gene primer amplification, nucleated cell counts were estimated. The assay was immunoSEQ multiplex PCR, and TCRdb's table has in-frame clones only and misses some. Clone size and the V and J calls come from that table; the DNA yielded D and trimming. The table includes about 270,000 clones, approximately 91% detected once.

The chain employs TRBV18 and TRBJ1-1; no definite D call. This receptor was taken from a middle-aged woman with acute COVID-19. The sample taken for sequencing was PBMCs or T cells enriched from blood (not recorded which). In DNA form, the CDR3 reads TGTGCCAGCTCAAGAGGGTCCACTGAAGCTTTCTTT. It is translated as CASSRGSTEAFF. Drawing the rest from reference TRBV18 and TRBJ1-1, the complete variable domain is NAGVMQNPRHLVRRRGQEARLRCSPMKGHSHVYWYRQLPEEGLKFMVYLQKENIIDESGMPKERFSAEFPKEGPSILRIQQVVRGDSAAYFCASSRGSTEAFFGQGTRLTVV.